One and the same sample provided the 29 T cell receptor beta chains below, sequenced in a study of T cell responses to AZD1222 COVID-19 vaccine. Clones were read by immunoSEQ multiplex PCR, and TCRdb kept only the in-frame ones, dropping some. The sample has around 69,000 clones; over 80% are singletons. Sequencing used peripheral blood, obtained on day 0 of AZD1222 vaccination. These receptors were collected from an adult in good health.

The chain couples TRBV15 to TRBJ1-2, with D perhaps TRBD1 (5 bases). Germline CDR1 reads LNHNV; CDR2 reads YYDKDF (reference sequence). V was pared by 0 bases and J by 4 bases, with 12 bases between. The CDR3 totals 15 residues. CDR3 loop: CATSRDNRQGYGYTF. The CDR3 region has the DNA TGTGCCACCAGCAGAGATAATCGGCAGGGCTATGGCTACACCTTC. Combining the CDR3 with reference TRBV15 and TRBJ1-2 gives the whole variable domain DAMVIQNPRYQVTQFGKPVTLSCSQTLNHNVMYWYQQKSSQAPKLLFHYYDKDFNNEADTPDNFQSRRPNTSFCFLDIRSPGLGDTAMYLCATSRDNRQGYGYTFGSGTRLTVV.

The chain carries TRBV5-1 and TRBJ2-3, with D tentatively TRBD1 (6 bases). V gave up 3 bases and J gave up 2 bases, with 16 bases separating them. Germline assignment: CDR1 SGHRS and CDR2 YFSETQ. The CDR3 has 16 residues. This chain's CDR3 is CASSSDGQPFTDTQYF. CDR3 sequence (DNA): TGCGCCAGCAGCTCGGACGGACAGCCCTTCACAGATACGCAGTATTTT.

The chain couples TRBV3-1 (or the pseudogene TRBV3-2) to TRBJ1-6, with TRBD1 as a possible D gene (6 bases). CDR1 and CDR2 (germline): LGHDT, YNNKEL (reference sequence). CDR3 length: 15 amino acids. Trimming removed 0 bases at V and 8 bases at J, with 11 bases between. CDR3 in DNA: TGTGCCAGCAGCCAAGAAGCGGCAGGGGATTCACCCCTCCACTTT. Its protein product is CASSQEAAGDSPLHF.

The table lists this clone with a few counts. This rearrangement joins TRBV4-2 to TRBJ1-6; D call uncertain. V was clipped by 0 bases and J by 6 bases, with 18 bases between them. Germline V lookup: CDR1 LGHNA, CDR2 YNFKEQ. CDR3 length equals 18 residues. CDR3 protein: CASSQDHGSGGFNSPLHF. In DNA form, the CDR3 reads TGTGCCAGCAGCCAAGATCATGGGTCGGGAGGGTTTAATTCACCCCTCCACTTT.

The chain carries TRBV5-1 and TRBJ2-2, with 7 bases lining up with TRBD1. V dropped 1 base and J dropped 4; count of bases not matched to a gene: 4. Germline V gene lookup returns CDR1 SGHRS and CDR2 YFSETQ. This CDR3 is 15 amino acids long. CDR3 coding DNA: TGCGCCAGCAGCTTGACAGGGGCCTTCACCGGGGAGCTGTTTTTT. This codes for CASSLTGAFTGELFF.

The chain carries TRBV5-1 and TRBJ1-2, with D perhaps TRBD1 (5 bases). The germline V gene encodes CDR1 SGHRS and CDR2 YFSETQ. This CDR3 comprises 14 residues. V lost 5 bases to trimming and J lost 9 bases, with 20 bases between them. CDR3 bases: TGCGCCAGCAGTGGGGACTCCTCCTTGGGGAGCTACACCTTC. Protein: CASSGDSSLGSYTF. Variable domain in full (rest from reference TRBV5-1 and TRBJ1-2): KAGVTQTPRYLIKTRGQQVTLSCSPISGHRSVSWYQQTPGQGLQFLFEYFSETQRNKGNFPGRFSGRQFSNSRSEMNVSTLELGDSALYLCASSGDSSLGSYTFGSGTRLTVV.

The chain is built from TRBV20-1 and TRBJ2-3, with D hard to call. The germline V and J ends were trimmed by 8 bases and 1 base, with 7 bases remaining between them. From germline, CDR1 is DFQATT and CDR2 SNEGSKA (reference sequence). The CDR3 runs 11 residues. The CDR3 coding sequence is TGCAGTCTATACGGCACAGATACGCAGTATTTT. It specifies CSLYGTDTQYF.

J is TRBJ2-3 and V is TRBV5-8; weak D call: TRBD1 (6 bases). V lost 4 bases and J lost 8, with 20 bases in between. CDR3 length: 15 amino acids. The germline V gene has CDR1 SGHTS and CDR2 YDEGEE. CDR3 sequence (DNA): TGTGCCAGCAGCCCTCCCGGGTCACAGGGAACTACGCAGTATTTT. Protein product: CASSPPGSQGTTQYF.

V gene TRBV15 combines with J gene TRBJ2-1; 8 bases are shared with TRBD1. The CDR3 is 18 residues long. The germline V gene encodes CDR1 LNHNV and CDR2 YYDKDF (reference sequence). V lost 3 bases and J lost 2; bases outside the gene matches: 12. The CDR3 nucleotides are TGTGCCACCAGCAGCGGTGCGACAGGGGAGGCCCCCTACAATGAGCAGTTCTTC. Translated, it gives CATSSGATGEAPYNEQFF.

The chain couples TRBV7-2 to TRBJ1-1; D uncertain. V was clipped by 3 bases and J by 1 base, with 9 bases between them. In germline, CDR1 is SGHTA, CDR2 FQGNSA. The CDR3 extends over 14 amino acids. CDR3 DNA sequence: TGTGCCAGCAGCTTGACGGGTACGAACACTGAAGCTTTCTTT. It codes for CASSLTGTNTEAFF.

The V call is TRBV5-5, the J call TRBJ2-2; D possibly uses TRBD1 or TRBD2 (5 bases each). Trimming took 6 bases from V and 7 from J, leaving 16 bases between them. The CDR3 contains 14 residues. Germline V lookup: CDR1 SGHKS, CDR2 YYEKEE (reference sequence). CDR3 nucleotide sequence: TGTGCCAGCAACCAGAGAGGGGTGTACGGGGAGCTGTTTTTT. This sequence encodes CASNQRGVYGELFF.

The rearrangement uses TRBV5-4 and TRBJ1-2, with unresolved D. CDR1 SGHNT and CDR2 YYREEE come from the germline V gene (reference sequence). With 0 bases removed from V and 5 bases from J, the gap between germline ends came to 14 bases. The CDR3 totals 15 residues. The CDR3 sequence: CASSLEPGVGYGYTF. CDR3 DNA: TGTGCCAGCAGCTTGGAACCTGGGGTGGGGTATGGCTACACCTTC.

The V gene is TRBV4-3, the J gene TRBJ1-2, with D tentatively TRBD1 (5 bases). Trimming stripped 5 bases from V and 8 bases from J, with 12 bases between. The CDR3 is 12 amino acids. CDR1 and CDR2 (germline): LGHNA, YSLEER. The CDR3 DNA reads TGCGCCAGCAGCTTTGGGGGTCTGGGCTACACCTTC. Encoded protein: CASSFGGLGYTF.

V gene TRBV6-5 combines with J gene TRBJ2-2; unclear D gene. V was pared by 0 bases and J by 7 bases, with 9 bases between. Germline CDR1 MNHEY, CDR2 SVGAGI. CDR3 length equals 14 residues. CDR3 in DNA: TGTGCCAGCAGTTACTCGATATTTGGCGGGGAGCTGTTTTTT. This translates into CASSYSIFGGELFF.

This CDR3 is CASSYPTVGGTEAFF. The CDR3 coding sequence is TGTGCCAGCAGCTACCCGACCGTGGGGGGCACTGAAGCTTTCTTT. V usage is TRBV6-5 and J usage is TRBJ1-1, with a tentative D call TRBD1 (5 bases). The germline gives CDR1 MNHEY, CDR2 SVGAGI. The CDR3 extends over 15 amino acids. Trimming pared 6 bases from V and 4 bases from J, leaving 18 bases between.

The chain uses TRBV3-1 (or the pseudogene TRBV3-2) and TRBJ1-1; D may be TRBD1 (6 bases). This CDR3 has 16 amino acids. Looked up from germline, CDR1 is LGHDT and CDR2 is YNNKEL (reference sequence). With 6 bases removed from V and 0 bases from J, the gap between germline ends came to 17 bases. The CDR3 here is CASSTAGVSMNTEAFF. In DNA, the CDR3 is TGTGCCAGCAGTACCGCAGGGGTGAGCATGAACACTGAAGCTTTCTTT.

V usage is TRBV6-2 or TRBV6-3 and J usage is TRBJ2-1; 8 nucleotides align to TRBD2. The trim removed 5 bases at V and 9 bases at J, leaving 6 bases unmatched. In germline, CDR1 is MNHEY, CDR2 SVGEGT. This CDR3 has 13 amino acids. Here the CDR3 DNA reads TGTGCCAGCAGTACCTTAGCGGGACCTGAGCAGTTCTTC. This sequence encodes CASSTLAGPEQFF.

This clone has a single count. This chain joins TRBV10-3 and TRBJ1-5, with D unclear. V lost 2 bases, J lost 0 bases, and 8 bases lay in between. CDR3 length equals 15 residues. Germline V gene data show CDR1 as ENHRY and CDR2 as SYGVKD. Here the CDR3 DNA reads TGTGCCATCAGTGAGGAACCCTATAGCAATCAGCCCCAGCATTTT. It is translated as CAISEEPYSNQPQHF.

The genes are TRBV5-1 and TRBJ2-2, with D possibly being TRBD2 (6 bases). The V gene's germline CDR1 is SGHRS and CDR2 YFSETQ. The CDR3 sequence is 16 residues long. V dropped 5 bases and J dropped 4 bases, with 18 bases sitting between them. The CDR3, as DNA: TGCGCCAGCAGTCCACACCGGGACTCTTCCACCGGGGAGCTGTTTTTT. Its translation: CASSPHRDSSTGELFF.

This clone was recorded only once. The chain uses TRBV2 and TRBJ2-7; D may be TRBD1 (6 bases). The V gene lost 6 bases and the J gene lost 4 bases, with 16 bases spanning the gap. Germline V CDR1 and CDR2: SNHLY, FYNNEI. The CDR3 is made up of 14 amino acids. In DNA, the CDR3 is TGTGCCAGCAGCGGCCTCAGGGGCTATTACGAGCAGTACTTC. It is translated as CASSGLRGYYEQYF.

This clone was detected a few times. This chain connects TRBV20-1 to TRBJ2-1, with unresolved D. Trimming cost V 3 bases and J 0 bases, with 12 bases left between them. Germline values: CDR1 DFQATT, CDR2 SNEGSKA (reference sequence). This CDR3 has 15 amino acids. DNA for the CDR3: TGCAGTGCTAGTCTAGTAACGTTCTCCTACAATGAGCAGTTCTTC. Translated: CSASLVTFSYNEQFF.

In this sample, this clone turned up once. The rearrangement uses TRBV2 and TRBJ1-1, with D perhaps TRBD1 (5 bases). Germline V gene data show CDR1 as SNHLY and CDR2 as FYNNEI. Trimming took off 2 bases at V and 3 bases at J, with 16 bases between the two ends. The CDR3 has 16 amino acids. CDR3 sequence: CASSEPPRWGDTEAFF. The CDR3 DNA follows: TGTGCCAGCAGTGAACCCCCTAGGTGGGGGGACACTGAAGCTTTCTTT.

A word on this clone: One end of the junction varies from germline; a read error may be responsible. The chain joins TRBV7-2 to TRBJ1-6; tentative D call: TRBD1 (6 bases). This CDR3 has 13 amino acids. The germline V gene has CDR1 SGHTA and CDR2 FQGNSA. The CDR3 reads CASSLAGVSPLHF. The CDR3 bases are TGTGCCAGCAGCCTAGCAGGGGTTTCACCCCTCCACTTT.

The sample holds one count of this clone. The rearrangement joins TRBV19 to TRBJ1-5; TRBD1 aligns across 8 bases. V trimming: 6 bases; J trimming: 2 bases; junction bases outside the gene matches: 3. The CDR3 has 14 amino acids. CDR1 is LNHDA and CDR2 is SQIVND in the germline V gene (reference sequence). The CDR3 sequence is CASSPTGGNQPQHF. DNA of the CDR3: TGTGCCAGTAGCCCGACAGGGGGCAATCAGCCCCAGCATTTT.

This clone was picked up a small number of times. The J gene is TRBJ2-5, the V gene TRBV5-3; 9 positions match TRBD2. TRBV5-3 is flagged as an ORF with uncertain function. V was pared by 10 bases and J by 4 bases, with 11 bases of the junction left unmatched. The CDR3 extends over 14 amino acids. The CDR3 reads CAHAAGGPGETQYF. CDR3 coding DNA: TGTGCCCATGCTGCGGGGGGGCCGGGAGAGACCCAGTACTTC.

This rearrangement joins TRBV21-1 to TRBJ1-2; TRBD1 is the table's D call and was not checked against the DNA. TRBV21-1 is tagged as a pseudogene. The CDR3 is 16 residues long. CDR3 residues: CATPLRGQGIAYGYTF. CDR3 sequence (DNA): TGTGCCACTCCATTGAGGGGACAGGGGATTGCCTATGGCTACACCTTC.

The CDR3 sequence is CSVGQVDGYTF. Written as DNA, the CDR3 is TGCAGCGTTGGACAAGTCGACGGCTACACCTTC. The chain has TRBV29-1 and TRBJ1-2; D unresolved. CDR3 size: 11 residues. The germline gives CDR1 SQVTM, CDR2 ANQGSEA. The germline V and J ends were trimmed by 4 bases and 8 bases, with 11 bases remaining between them.

Here the CDR3 reads CASSIGGQGDQPQHF. The CDR3 DNA follows: TGTGCCAGTAGTATAGGGGGACAGGGCGATCAGCCCCAGCATTTT. The rearrangement joins TRBV19 to TRBJ1-5; 9 bases match TRBD1. The CDR3 has 15 residues. J lost 5 bases, V lost 1 base, and 3 bases had no gene match. Germline CDR1 reads LNHDA; CDR2 reads SQIVND (reference sequence).

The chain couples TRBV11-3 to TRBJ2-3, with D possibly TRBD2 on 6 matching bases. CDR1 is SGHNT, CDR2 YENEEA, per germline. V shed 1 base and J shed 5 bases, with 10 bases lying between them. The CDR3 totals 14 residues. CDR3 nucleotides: TGTGCCAGCAGCTTAGGGGTGGGGGGAGATACGCAGTATTTT. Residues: CASSLGVGGDTQYF.